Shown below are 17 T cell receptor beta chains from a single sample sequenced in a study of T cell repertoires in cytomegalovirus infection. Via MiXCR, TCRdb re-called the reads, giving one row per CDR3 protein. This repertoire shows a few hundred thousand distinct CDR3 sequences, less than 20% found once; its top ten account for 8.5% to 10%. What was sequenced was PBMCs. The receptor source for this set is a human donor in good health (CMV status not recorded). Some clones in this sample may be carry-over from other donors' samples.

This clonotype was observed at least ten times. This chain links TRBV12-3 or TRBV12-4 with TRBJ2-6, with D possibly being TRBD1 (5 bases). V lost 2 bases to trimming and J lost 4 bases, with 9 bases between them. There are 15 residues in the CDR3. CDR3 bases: TGTGCCAGCAGTTTAAGGGGAACCGGGGCCAACGTCCTGACTTTC. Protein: CASSLRGTGANVLTF.

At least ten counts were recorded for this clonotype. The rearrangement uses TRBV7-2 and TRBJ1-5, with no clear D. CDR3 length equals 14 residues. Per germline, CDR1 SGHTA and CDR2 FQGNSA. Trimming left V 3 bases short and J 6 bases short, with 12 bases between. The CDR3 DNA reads TGTGCCAGCAGCTTTAGGAAGGGAGGTCAGCCCCAGCATTTT. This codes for CASSFRKGGQPQHF.

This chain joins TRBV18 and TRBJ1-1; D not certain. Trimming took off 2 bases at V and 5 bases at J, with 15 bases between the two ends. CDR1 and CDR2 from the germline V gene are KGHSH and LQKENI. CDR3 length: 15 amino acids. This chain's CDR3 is CASSPSRGPGTEAFF. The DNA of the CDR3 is TGTGCCAGCTCACCATCAAGAGGCCCTGGGACTGAAGCTTTCTTT.

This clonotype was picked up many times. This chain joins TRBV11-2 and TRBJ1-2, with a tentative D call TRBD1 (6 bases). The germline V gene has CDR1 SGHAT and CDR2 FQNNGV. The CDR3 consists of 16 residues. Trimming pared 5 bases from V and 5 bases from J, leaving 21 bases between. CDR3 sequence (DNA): TGTGCCAGCAGCCCTCCAGGGTCTCGGGGGCCGTATGGCTACACCTTC. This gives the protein CASSPPGSRGPYGYTF.

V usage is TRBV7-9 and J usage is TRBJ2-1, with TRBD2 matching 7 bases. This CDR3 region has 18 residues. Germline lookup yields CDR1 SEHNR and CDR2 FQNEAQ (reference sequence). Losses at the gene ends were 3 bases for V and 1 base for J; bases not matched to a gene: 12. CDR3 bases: TGTGCCAGCAGCTTTGCTTGGGCGGGAGAAGGGTCCTACAATGAGCAGTTCTTC. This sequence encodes CASSFAWAGEGSYNEQFF.

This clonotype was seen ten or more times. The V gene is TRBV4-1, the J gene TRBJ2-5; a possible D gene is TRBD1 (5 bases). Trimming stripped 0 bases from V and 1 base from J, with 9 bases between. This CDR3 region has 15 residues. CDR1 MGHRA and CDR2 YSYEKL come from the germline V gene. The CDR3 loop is CASSQDVTVQETQYF. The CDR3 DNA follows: TGCGCCAGCAGCCAAGATGTGACAGTCCAAGAGACCCAGTACTTC.

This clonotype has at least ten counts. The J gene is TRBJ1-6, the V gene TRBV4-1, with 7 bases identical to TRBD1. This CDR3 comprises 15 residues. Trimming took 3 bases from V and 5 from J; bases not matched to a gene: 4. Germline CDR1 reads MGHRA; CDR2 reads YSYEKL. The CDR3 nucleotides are TGCGCCAGCAGCCAGGGACAGAGGGATAATTCACCCCTCCACTTT. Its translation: CASSQGQRDNSPLHF.

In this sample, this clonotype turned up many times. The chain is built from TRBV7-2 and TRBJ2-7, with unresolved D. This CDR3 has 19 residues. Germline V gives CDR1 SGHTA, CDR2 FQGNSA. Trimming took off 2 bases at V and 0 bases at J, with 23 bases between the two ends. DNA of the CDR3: TGTGCCAGCAGCTTACAACTCCCCGCCCTCCCGTTTAGCTCCTACGAGCAGTACTTC. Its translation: CASSLQLPALPFSSYEQYF.

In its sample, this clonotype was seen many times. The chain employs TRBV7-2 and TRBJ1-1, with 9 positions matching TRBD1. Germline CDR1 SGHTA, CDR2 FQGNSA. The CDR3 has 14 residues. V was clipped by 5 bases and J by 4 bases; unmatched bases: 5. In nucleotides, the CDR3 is TGTGCCAGCAGCCGGGGACAGGGTTTCACTGAAGCTTTCTTT. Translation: CASSRGQGFTEAFF.

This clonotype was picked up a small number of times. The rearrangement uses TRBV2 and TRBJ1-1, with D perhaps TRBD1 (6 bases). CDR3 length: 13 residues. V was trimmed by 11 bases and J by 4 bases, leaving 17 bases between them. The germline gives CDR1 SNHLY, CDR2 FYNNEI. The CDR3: CAAGGQRSTEAFF. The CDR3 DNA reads TGTGCCGCGGGGGGGCAACGAAGCACTGAAGCTTTCTTT.

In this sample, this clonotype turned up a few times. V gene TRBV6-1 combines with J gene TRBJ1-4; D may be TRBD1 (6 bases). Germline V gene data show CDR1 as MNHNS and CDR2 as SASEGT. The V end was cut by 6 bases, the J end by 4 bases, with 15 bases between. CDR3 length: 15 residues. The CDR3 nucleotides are TGTGCCAGCAGGCGACAGGCGGCAAGTAATGAAAAACTGTTTTTT. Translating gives CASRRQAASNEKLFF.

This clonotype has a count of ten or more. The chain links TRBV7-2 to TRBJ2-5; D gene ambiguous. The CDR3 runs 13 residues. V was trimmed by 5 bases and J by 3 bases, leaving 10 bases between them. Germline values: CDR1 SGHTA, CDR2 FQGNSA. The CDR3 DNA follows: TGTGCCAGCAGCCCCCAAAGGGAAGAGACCCAGTACTTC. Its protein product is CASSPQREETQYF.

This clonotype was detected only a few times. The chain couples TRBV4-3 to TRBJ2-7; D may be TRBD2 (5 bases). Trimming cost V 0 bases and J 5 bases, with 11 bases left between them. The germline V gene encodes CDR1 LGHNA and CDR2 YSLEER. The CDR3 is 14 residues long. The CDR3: CASSQDWRTHEQYF. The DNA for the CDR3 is TGCGCCAGCAGCCAAGATTGGAGGACCCACGAGCAGTACTTC.

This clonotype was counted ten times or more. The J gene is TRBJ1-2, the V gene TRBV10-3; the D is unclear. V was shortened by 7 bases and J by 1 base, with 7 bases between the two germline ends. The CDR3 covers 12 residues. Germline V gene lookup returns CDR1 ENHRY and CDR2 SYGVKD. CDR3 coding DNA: TGTGCCATCACCGCGGATAACTATGGCTACACCTTC. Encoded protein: CAITADNYGYTF.

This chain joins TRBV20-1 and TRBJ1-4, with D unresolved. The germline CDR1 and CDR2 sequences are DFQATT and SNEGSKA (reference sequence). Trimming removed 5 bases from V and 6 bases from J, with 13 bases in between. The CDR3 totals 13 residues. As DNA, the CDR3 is TGCAGTGCTCCACGGCGTAGGGATGAAAAACTGTTTTTT. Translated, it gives CSAPRRRDEKLFF.

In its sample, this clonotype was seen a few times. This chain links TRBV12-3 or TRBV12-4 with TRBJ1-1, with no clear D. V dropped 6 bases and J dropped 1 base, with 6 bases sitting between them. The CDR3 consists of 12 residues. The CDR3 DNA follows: TGTGCCAGCAGGGGGTGGAACACTGAAGCTTTCTTT. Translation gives CASRGWNTEAFF.

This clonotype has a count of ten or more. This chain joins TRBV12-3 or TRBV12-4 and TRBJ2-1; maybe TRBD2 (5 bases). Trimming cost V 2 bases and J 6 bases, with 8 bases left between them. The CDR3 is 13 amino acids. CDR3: CASSLKAGNEQFF. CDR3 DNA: TGTGCCAGCAGTTTAAAGGCGGGCAATGAGCAGTTCTTC.